This record concerns one TCR beta chain sequence. Its antigen is not identified. This entry comes from a study of shared clonotypes between healthy human individuals. About the study: Each donor had three CD4 naive, three CD4 memory, two CD8 naive and one CD8 memory plate. Study findings and constraints: Generally, naive subsets (rather than memory subsets) showed larger estimated richness.

The CDR3 is 13 residues long. V lost 6 bases to trimming and J lost 7 bases; unmatched junction nucleotides: 6. Germline V CDR1 and CDR2: MNHNS, SASEGT. Measured with immunoSEQ multiplex PCR; TCRdb has only the in-frame clones, and not every one. This table holds roughly 1,500,000 clones, 95% to 99% found once. Those who donated, Caucasian adults without exception, all lived in Nashville, Tennessee. The genes are TRBV6-1 and TRBJ1-5, with 7 positions matching TRBD1. The clonotype comes from a man aged 30-40 years in good health. Sample: naive CD4+ T cells sorted from blood. As for subset: CD45RA+ positively selected. The CDR3 DNA is TGTGCCAGCAGCCCTACAGGGGTACAGCCCCAGCATTTT. As protein: CASSPTGVQPQHF.